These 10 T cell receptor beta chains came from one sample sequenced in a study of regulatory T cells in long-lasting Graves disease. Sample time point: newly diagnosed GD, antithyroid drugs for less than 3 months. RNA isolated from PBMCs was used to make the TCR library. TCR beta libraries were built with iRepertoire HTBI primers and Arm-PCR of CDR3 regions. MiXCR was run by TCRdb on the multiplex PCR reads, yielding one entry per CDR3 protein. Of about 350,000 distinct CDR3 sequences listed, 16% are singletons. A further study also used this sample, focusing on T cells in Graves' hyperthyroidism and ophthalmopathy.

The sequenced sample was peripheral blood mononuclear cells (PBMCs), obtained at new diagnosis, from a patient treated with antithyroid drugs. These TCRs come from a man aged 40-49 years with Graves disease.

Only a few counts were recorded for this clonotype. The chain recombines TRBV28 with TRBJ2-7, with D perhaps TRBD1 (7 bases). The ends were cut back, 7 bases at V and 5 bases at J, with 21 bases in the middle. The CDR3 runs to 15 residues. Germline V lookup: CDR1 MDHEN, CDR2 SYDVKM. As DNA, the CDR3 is TGTGCCAGCACACCAGGCGGGACAGACGCTAACGAGCAGTACTTC. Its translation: CASTPGGTDANEQYF.

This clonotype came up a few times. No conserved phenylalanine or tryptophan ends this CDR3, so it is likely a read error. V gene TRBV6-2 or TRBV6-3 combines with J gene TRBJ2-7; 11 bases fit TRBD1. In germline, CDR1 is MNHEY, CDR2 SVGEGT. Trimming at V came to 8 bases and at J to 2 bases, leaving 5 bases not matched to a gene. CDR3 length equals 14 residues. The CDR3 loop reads CASERTGGTYEQYL. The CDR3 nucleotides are TGTGCCAGCGAAAGGACAGGGGGCACCTACGAGCAGTACCTC.

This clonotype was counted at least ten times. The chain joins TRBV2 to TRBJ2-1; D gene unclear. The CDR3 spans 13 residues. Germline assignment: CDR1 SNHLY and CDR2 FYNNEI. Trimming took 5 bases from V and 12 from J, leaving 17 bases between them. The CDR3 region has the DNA TGTGCCAGCAGTTACCAAAGGACCGCATTGCAGTTCTTC. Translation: CASSYQRTALQFF.

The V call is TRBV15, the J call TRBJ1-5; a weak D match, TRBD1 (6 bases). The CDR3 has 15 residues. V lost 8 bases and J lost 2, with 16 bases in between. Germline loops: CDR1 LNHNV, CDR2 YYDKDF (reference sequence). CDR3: CATAGGRMGNQPQHF. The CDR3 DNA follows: TGTGCCACCGCTGGGGGGCGCATGGGCAATCAGCCCCAGCATTTT.

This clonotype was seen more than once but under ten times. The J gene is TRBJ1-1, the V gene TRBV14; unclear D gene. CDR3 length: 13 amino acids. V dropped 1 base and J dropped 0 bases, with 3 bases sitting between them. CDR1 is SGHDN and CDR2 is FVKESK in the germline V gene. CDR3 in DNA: TGTGCCAGCAGCCAAGTCATGAACACTGAAGCTTTCTTT. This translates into CASSQVMNTEAFF.

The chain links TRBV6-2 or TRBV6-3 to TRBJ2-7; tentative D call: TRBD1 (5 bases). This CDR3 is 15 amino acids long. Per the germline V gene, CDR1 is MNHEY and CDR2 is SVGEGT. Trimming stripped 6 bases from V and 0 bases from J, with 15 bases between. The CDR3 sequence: CASRVQAPRSYEQYF. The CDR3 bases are TGTGCCAGCAGAGTACAGGCCCCTCGCTCCTACGAGCAGTACTTC.

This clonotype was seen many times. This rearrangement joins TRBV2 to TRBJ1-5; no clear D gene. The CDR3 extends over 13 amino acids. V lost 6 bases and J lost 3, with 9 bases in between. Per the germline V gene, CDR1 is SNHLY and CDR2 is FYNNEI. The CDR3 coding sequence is TGTGCCAGCAGGAAGGTCTTCAATCAGCCCCAGCATTTT. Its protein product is CASRKVFNQPQHF.

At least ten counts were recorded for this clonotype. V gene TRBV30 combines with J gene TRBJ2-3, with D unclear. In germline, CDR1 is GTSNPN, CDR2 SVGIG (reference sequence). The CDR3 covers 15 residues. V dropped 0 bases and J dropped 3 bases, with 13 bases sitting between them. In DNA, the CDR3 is TGTGCCTGGAGTGTTGGGCGGAGCAGTACAGATACGCAGTATTTT. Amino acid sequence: CAWSVGRSSTDTQYF.

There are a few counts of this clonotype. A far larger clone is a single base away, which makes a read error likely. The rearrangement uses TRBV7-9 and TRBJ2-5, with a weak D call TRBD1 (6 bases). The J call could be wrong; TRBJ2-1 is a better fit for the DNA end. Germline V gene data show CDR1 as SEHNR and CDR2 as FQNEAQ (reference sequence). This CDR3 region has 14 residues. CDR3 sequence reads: CASTQGGQRSEQFF. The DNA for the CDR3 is TGTGCCAGCACCCAGGGTGGACAGCGCAGTGAGCAGTTCTTC.

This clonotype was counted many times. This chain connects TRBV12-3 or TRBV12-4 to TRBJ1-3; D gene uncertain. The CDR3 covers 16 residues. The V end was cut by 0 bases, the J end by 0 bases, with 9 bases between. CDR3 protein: CASSLAALGSGNTIYF. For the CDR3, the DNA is TGTGCCAGCAGTTTAGCTGCCTTGGGCTCTGGAAACACCATATATTTT.